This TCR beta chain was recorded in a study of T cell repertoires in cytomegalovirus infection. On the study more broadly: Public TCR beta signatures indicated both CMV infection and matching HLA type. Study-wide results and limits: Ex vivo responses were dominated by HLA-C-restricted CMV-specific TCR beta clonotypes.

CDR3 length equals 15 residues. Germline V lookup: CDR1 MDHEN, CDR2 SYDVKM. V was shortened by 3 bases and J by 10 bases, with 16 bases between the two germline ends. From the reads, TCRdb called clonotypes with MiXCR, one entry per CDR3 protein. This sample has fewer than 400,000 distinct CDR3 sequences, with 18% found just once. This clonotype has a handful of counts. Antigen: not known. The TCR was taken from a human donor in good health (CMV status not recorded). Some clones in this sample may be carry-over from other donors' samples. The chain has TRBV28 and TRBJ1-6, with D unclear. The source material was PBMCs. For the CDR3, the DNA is TGTGCCAGCAGTTTGCCCGGCACAGTAAAGTCACCCCTCCACTTT. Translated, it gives CASSLPGTVKSPLHF.